The 27 T cell receptor beta chains reported below all come from one sample, sequenced in a study of regulatory T cells in long-lasting Graves disease. Time point reported: newly diagnosed GD, antithyroid drugs for less than 3 months. Scientists built the TCR library using RNA that was extracted from PBMCs. CDR3-region Arm-PCR and iRepertoire HTBI primers produced the TCR beta libraries. From the multiplex PCR reads, TCRdb called clonotypes with MiXCR, one entry per CDR3 protein. The table has fewer than 500,000 distinct CDR3 sequences, roughly 17% seen once. This same sample was also part of a study on T cells in Graves' hyperthyroidism and ophthalmopathy.

The source was peripheral blood mononuclear cells (PBMCs), collected at new diagnosis, from a patient treated with antithyroid drugs. All receptors come from a man aged 35 to 55 with Graves disease.

This clonotype occurred a few times. V is TRBV5-5 and J is TRBJ1-1; TRBD1 is a possible D gene (5 bases). Germline lookup yields CDR1 SGHKS and CDR2 YYEKEE (reference sequence). V lost 4 bases, J lost 11 bases, and 21 bases lay in between. This CDR3 has 14 amino acids. In nucleotides, the CDR3 is TGTGCCAGCAGCCCGCGGGACTTTCCCGGTTGGGCTTTCTTT. Its translation: CASSPRDFPGWAFF.

This clonotype appeared many times. The V call is TRBV19, the J call TRBJ2-5, with 7 bases fitting TRBD1. CDR1 and CDR2 from the germline V gene are LNHDA and SQIVND (reference sequence). The CDR3 covers 15 residues. The ends lost 6 bases at V and 2 bases at J; junction bases unmatched: 9. The CDR3 nucleotides read TGTGCCAGTAGCCTCCAGAGGGGGCGACAAGAGACCCAGTACTTC. Translated, it gives CASSLQRGRQETQYF.

This clonotype has more than one count but fewer than ten. V is TRBV4-2 and J is TRBJ1-2, with a possible D match to TRBD1 (5 bases). There are 15 residues in the CDR3. Germline V CDR1 and CDR2: LGHNA, YNFKEQ. V was shortened by 2 bases and J by 4 bases, with 14 bases between the two germline ends. DNA of the CDR3: TGTGCCAGCAGCCAACAAACCGGGACGGCCTATGGCTACACCTTC. Residues: CASSQQTGTAYGYTF.

This clonotype came up many times. The rearrangement joins TRBV5-5 to TRBJ1-1; a weak D match, TRBD1 (5 bases). Germline V gene sequence: CDR1 SGHKS, CDR2 YYEKEE (reference sequence). V lost 0 bases, J lost 0 bases, and 9 bases lay in between. This CDR3 has 15 amino acids. This chain's CDR3 is CASSLVGGMNTEAFF. Written as DNA, the CDR3 is TGTGCCAGCAGCTTGGTGGGGGGGATGAACACTGAAGCTTTCTTT.

This rearrangement joins TRBV7-9 to TRBJ2-7, with no clear D. This CDR3 has 15 residues. V lost 1 base and J 6 bases, leaving 16 bases between the germline ends. CDR1 is SEHNR, CDR2 FQNEAQ, per germline (reference sequence). The CDR3 loop reads CASSLGPVGSGEQYF. The CDR3 DNA sequence: TGTGCCAGCAGCTTAGGTCCTGTGGGATCAGGCGAGCAGTACTTC.

This clonotype was observed a few times. This rearrangement joins TRBV29-1 to TRBJ2-7; TRBD1 might be the D (5 bases). V lost 4 bases, J lost 2 bases, and 9 bases lay in between. The CDR3 runs to 12 residues. Germline CDR1 reads SQVTM; CDR2 reads ANQGSEA. CDR3 loop: CSVGTSTYEQYF. The CDR3 bases are TGCAGCGTTGGGACAAGCACCTACGAGCAGTACTTC.

This clonotype has a count of ten or more. This rearrangement joins TRBV3-1 to TRBJ2-7; a weak D match, TRBD1 (6 bases). Trimming pared 3 bases from V and 3 bases from J, leaving 9 bases between. The CDR3 totals 13 residues. CDR1 and CDR2 (germline): LGHDT, YNNKEL (reference sequence). In DNA, the CDR3 is TGTGCCAGCAGCCACCTGGACAGCTACGAGCAGTACTTC. Its protein product is CASSHLDSYEQYF.

V usage is TRBV7-2 and J usage is TRBJ1-1; the D gene is possibly TRBD1 (5 bases). Germline-derived CDR1 and CDR2 are SGHTA and FQGNSA. The CDR3 covers 14 residues. The germline V and J ends were trimmed by 5 bases and 1 base, with 11 bases remaining between them. CDR3 nucleotides: TGTGCCAGCAGCGAGGGGTGGGAGAACACTGAAGCTTTCTTT. Translation: CASSEGWENTEAFF.

This clonotype showed up many times. The gene calls are TRBV11-2 and TRBJ2-5; D is unclear. Trimming cost V 5 bases and J 5 bases, with 9 bases left between them. CDR3 length equals 12 residues. Germline loops: CDR1 SGHAT, CDR2 FQNNGV. CDR3 amino acids: CASSQMVETQYF. Written as DNA, the CDR3 is TGTGCCAGCAGCCAAATGGTGGAGACCCAGTACTTC.

This clonotype has a handful of counts. The V and J genes are TRBV18 and TRBJ2-3; D unclear. V gave up 2 bases and J gave up 5 bases, with 8 bases separating them. The CDR3 has 13 amino acids. Per germline, CDR1 KGHSH and CDR2 LQKENI. The CDR3 loop is CASSPEVRDTQYF. CDR3 bases: TGTGCCAGCTCACCAGAAGTAAGAGATACGCAGTATTTT. The variable domain in full, with the rest retrieved from reference TRBV18 and TRBJ2-3, is NAGVMQNPRHLVRRRGQEARLRCSPMKGHSHVYWYRQLPEEGLKFMVYLQKENIIDESGMPKERFSAEFPKEGPSILRIQQVVRGDSAAYFCASSPEVRDTQYFGPGTRLTVL.

Only one count was recorded for this clonotype. V and J are TRBV19 and TRBJ1-2; D might be TRBD1 (5 bases). The V end lost 3 bases, the J end lost 2 bases, and 13 bases lay between the germline ends. This CDR3 is built from 15 residues. The germline CDR1 and CDR2 sequences are LNHDA and SQIVND (reference sequence). The DNA for the CDR3 is TGTGCCAGTAGTATCGTGGACACCGTGAACTATGGCTACACCTTC. Residues: CASSIVDTVNYGYTF.

Many counts were recorded for this clonotype. V usage is TRBV20-1 and J usage is TRBJ1-2; D remains ambiguous. Germline CDR1 reads DFQATT; CDR2 reads SNEGSKA (reference sequence). There are 11 residues in the CDR3. Trimming left V 8 bases short and J 8 bases short, with 15 bases between. The CDR3 nucleotides are TGCAGTTTCCGTGACCCGGCAGGCTACACCTTC. This codes for CSFRDPAGYTF.

This clonotype was picked up one time. A much larger clone lies one base from this, so it may be a read error. The chain uses TRBV2 and TRBJ1-5, with D unclear. Germline V gives CDR1 SNHLY, CDR2 FYNNEI. Deletions cut 2 bases from V and 1 base from J, with 6 bases between. The CDR3 loop spans 14 amino acids. In DNA form, the CDR3 reads TGTGCCAGCAGTGAAACCCGGAGCAATCAGCCCCAGCATTTT. Its protein is CASSETRSNQPQHF.

This clonotype was observed at least ten times. The chain combines TRBV28 with TRBJ2-1, with D possibly called TRBD1 or TRBD2 (6 bases each). Germline loops: CDR1 MDHEN, CDR2 SYDVKM. The CDR3 has 14 amino acids. Deletions cut 6 bases from V and 6 bases from J, with 15 bases between. The CDR3 DNA reads TGTGCCAGCAGCCCACCTTGGGGGGCCAATGAGCAGTTCTTC. This codes for CASSPPWGANEQFF. Using reference TRBV28 and TRBJ2-1 for the parts outside the CDR3, the full variable domain is DVKVTQSSRYLVKRTGEKVFLECVQDMDHENMFWYRQDPGLGLRLIYFSYDVKMKEKGDIPEGYSVSREKKERFSLILESASTNQTSMYLCASSPPWGANEQFFGPGTRLTVL.

The rearrangement links TRBV11-2 to TRBJ2-2; 7 bases line up with TRBD1. Unmatched junction bases numbered 18, after V lost 7 bases and J lost 4 bases. Germline loops: CDR1 SGHAT, CDR2 FQNNGV. This CDR3 is built from 18 residues. DNA for the CDR3: TGTGCCAGCACATCTTTATCATGGGGACAGAACATCACCGGGGAGCTGTTTTTT. Residues: CASTSLSWGQNITGELFF.

This clonotype was counted at least ten times. This chain links TRBV11-2 with TRBJ2-7, with no clear D. V gave up 7 bases and J gave up 1 base, with 5 bases separating them. The germline V gene has CDR1 SGHAT and CDR2 FQNNGV. The CDR3 contains 11 residues. The CDR3 coding sequence is TGTGCCAGCACCCAATCCTACGAGCAGTACTTC. Its translation is CASTQSYEQYF.

This clonotype came up many times. This chain links TRBV28 with TRBJ2-1; weak D call: TRBD2 (6 bases). V lost 5 bases and J 0 bases, leaving 11 bases between the germline ends. The CDR3 is made up of 15 amino acids. Germline CDR1 is MDHEN and CDR2 is SYDVKM. The CDR3 DNA is TGTGCCAGCAGTCCGATAGCGGTCTCCTACAATGAGCAGTTCTTC. It is translated as CASSPIAVSYNEQFF.

Concerning this clonotype: Since a much larger clone is just one base distant, this may be a read error. This chain joins TRBV5-1 and TRBJ2-7; tentatively, D is TRBD1 (8 bases). The end of the DNA is better explained by TRBJ2-1, so the J call may be wrong. CDR3 length: 14 amino acids. Germline loops: CDR1 SGHRS, CDR2 YFSETQ. The CDR3 DNA reads as TGCGCCAGCAGGGGAGGGACAGGTCAGGATGAGCAGTTCTTC. This sequence encodes CASRGGTGQDEQFF.

This clonotype was seen at least ten times. The gene calls are TRBV28 and TRBJ1-4, with TRBD1 as a possible D gene (5 bases). With 4 bases removed from V and 8 bases from J, the gap between germline ends came to 26 bases. The CDR3 has 18 residues. The germline V gene encodes CDR1 MDHEN and CDR2 SYDVKM. CDR3 nucleotides: TGTGCCAGCAGTTCAGATTTTTTTGGGGCCTCAACTGGGGAAAAACTGTTTTTT. Translation: CASSSDFFGASTGEKLFF.

This chain connects TRBV20-1 to TRBJ2-1; 9 nucleotides match TRBD1. The V gene end was trimmed by 2 bases and the J gene end by 1 base; junction bases not matched to a gene: 6. The CDR3 runs to 16 residues. CDR1 is DFQATT and CDR2 is SNEGSKA in the germline V gene (reference sequence). This CDR3 reads CSARSNGQGSYNEQFF. DNA for the CDR3: TGCAGTGCTAGATCCAATGGACAGGGGTCCTACAATGAGCAGTTCTTC.

This clonotype was observed a handful of times. This chain connects TRBV29-1 to TRBJ2-2; possibly TRBD1 or TRBD2 for D (5 bases each). Germline CDR1 is SQVTM and CDR2 is ANQGSEA. V was cut by 4 bases and J by 5 bases, with 5 bases left in between. The CDR3 is 11 residues long. CDR3: CSVGGTGELFF. For the CDR3, the DNA is TGCAGCGTTGGGGGGACCGGGGAGCTGTTTTTT.

The chain has TRBV6-1 and TRBJ2-5; 15 bases agree with TRBD2. Losses at the gene ends were 6 bases for V and 5 bases for J; bases not matched to a gene: 13. CDR1 and CDR2 from the germline V gene are MNHNS and SASEGT. The CDR3 consists of 18 residues. In nucleotides, the CDR3 is TGTGCCAGCAGCCCCTTTTCAGGGACTAGCGGGAGGACCGAGACCCAGTACTTC. Its protein product is CASSPFSGTSGRTETQYF.

This clonotype was detected ten times or more. The chain joins TRBV7-8 to TRBJ2-2, with 7 nucleotides matching TRBD1. V dropped 5 bases and J dropped 9; count of bases not matched to a gene: 6. There are 13 residues in the CDR3. From germline, CDR1 is SGHVS and CDR2 FQNEAQ. CDR3 DNA: TGTGCCAGCAGCCTACAGGGGTTCCGGGAGCTGTTTTTT. Translated, it gives CASSLQGFRELFF.

V and J are TRBV5-1 and TRBJ1-1, with 9 bases that match TRBD1. J gave up 3 bases and V 1 base, and 4 bases lay outside the gene matches. The CDR3 sequence is 15 residues long. Germline V gene lookup returns CDR1 SGHRS and CDR2 YFSETQ. The CDR3: CASSLFRDRDTEAFF. CDR3 DNA sequence: TGCGCCAGCAGCTTGTTCCGGGACAGGGACACTGAAGCTTTCTTT.

The sample holds a few counts of this clonotype. The genes are TRBV6-1 and TRBJ1-5; 7 bases are a match to TRBD1. The CDR3 sequence is 15 residues long. The trim removed 3 bases at V and 11 bases at J, leaving 13 bases unmatched. Germline values: CDR1 MNHNS, CDR2 SASEGT. CDR3: CASSEEGATQSTQHF. CDR3 DNA sequence: TGTGCCAGCAGTGAGGAGGGGGCCACTCAATCGACCCAGCATTTT.

This clonotype was recorded at least ten times. The genes are TRBV18 and TRBJ2-7, with D possibly being TRBD1 (6 bases). With 6 bases removed from V and 2 bases from J, the gap between germline ends came to 17 bases. The CDR3 contains 15 residues. Germline assignment: CDR1 KGHSH and CDR2 LQKENI. CDR3 sequence reads: CASSPHRDRPYEQYF. DNA of the CDR3: TGTGCCAGCTCGCCTCACAGGGACCGGCCCTACGAGCAGTACTTC.

This chain uses TRBV19 with TRBJ2-2, with 12 positions matching TRBD2. J was trimmed by 0 bases and V by 3 bases; bases with no gene match: 5. The germline gives CDR1 LNHDA, CDR2 SQIVND (reference sequence). This CDR3 spans 18 amino acids. CDR3 nucleotides: TGTGCCAGTAGTATTAGGCGACTAGCGGGAGCGAACACCGGGGAGCTGTTTTTT. Amino acid sequence: CASSIRRLAGANTGELFF.